Presented here are 20 T cell receptor beta chains from one specimen sequenced in a study of cytotoxic CD8 clonotypes in ibrutinib-treated CLL. TCRdb keeps only in-frame clones here, not all; method: immunoSEQ multiplex PCR. The sample carries tens of thousands of clones, more than 60% recorded once. This sample comprised PBMCs, obtained after 12 months of ibrutinib treatment. The receptors come from a human donor with chronic lymphocytic leukemia.

The chain uses TRBV18 and TRBJ2-2; possible D gene TRBD2, 5 bases. Germline V CDR1 and CDR2: KGHSH, LQKENI. V was cut by 3 bases and J by 1 base, with 12 bases left in between. This CDR3 region has 16 residues. The CDR3 here is CASSPRWGENTGELFF. CDR3 sequence (DNA): TGTGCCAGCTCACCCCGTTGGGGAGAGAACACCGGGGAGCTGTTTTTT.

V is TRBV7-8 and J is TRBJ1-2, with D possibly being TRBD1 (5 bases). Germline lookup yields CDR1 SGHVS and CDR2 FQNEAQ. Trimming removed 5 bases from V and 0 bases from J, with 13 bases in between. This CDR3 is built from 15 residues. This CDR3 reads CASSIRDGSNYGYTF. The CDR3 region has the DNA TGTGCCAGCAGCATCCGGGACGGCTCTAACTATGGCTACACCTTC.

V gene TRBV7-2 combines with J gene TRBJ2-7; TRBD1 agrees at 9 bases. The V gene's germline CDR1 is SGHTA and CDR2 FQGNSA. With 3 bases clipped from V and 7 bases from J, the junction kept 7 bases outside the gene matches. The CDR3 extends over 14 amino acids. CDR3 sequence (DNA): TGTGCCAGCAGCTTCGACGGGACAGGGTGGGAGCAGTACTTC. Amino acid sequence: CASSFDGTGWEQYF.

The J gene is TRBJ1-1, the V gene TRBV11-2; no reliable D call. CDR3 size: 14 residues. Germline V gene sequence: CDR1 SGHAT, CDR2 FQNNGV. Trimming pared 2 bases from V and 1 base from J, leaving 8 bases between. CDR3 residues: CASSLTTPNTEAFF. DNA of the CDR3: TGTGCCAGCAGCTTAACGACGCCGAACACTGAAGCTTTCTTT.

This clone was observed a few times. The gene calls are TRBV6-1 and TRBJ2-7; 8 bases line up with TRBD2. The CDR3 extends over 15 amino acids. The germline gives CDR1 MNHNS, CDR2 SASEGT. V was clipped by 1 base and J by 0 bases; unmatched bases: 2. CDR3 DNA: TGTGCCAGCAGTGAAGGACTAGCGTACTCCTACGAGCAGTACTTC. Amino acid sequence: CASSEGLAYSYEQYF.

V and J are TRBV11-2 and TRBJ2-1, with D possibly called TRBD1 or TRBD2 (6 bases each). The CDR3 extends over 13 amino acids. CDR1 SGHAT and CDR2 FQNNGV come from the germline V gene. V was pared by 5 bases and J by 8 bases, with 13 bases between. CDR3 region: CASSPRGGYEQFF. CDR3 bases: TGTGCCAGCAGCCCGAGAGGGGGGTATGAGCAGTTCTTC.

The rearrangement joins TRBV9 to TRBJ1-2; D possibly corresponds to TRBD1 (6 bases). The CDR3 is 15 residues long. Germline CDR1 is SGDLS and CDR2 is YYNGEE. Trimming shortened V by 0 bases and J by 6 bases, and 15 bases separated the two germline ends. The chain's CDR3 is CASSVDHTGRNGYTF. The CDR3 DNA reads TGTGCCAGCAGCGTAGATCATACAGGGAGGAATGGCTACACCTTC.

V usage is TRBV5-1 and J usage is TRBJ2-7; weak D call: TRBD2 (5 bases). Looked up from germline, CDR1 is SGHRS and CDR2 is YFSETQ. CDR3 size: 16 residues. Trimming took off 3 bases at V and 0 bases at J, with 16 bases between the two ends. CDR3 DNA sequence: TGCGCCAGCAGCTCTACCCCCGGGATGACCTCCTACGAGCAGTACTTC. Translated, it gives CASSSTPGMTSYEQYF.

The chain links TRBV18 to TRBJ2-2, with a possible D match to TRBD2 (6 bases). V gave up 1 base and J gave up 1 base, with 7 bases separating them. CDR3 length equals 15 residues. Germline V lookup: CDR1 KGHSH, CDR2 LQKENI. CDR3: CASSPRAGNTGELFF. For the CDR3, the DNA is TGTGCCAGCTCACCACGAGCGGGGAACACCGGGGAGCTGTTTTTT.

The gene calls are TRBV9 and TRBJ1-2; 7 bases are a match to TRBD1. Germline V gene data show CDR1 as SGDLS and CDR2 as YYNGEE. V shed 2 bases, J shed 0 bases, and the junction held 1 base outside the gene matches. This CDR3 is 14 amino acids long. The CDR3 here is CASSVQGANYGYTF. Here the CDR3 DNA reads TGTGCCAGCAGCGTCCAGGGGGCTAACTATGGCTACACCTTC. Full variable domain (rest looked up from reference TRBV9 and TRBJ1-2): DSGVTQTPKHLITATGQRVTLRCSPRSGDLSVYWYQQSLDQGLQFLIQYYNGEERAKGNILERFSAQQFPDLHSELNLSSLELGDSALYFCASSVQGANYGYTFGSGTRLTVV.

This clone was counted at least ten times. This chain links TRBV6-1 with TRBJ1-2, with 7 bases aligning to TRBD1. The trim removed 7 bases at V and 2 bases at J, leaving 10 bases unmatched. The germline V gene has CDR1 MNHNS and CDR2 SASEGT. The CDR3 is made up of 15 amino acids. The CDR3: CASNSRDRLNYGYTF. As DNA, the CDR3 is TGTGCCAGCAATTCCCGGGACAGATTAAACTATGGCTACACCTTC.

The chain carries TRBV7-9 and TRBJ2-5; 9 nucleotides align to TRBD1. Germline V CDR1 and CDR2: SEHNR, FQNEAQ (reference sequence). The CDR3 is 15 amino acids. The V gene end was trimmed by 0 bases and the J gene end by 2 bases; junction bases not matched to a gene: 1. CDR3: CASSLAGQGQETQYF. CDR3 nucleotides: TGTGCCAGCAGCTTAGCGGGACAGGGACAAGAGACCCAGTACTTC.

This chain joins TRBV27 and TRBJ2-7; tentative D call: TRBD2 (5 bases). CDR3 size: 12 residues. Germline CDR1 reads MNHEY; CDR2 reads SMNVEV (reference sequence). Trimming took 3 bases from V and 6 from J, leaving 9 bases between them. The CDR3 nucleotides read TGTGCCAGCAGTTTCCCCCGGGGCGAGCAGTACTTC. It is translated as CASSFPRGEQYF.

CDR3 bases: TGTGCCAGCAGTGCCCGACAGGGGGGGGTTGAAAAACTGTTTTTT. Translating gives CASSARQGGVEKLFF. The chain carries TRBV28 and TRBJ1-4, with 9 positions matching TRBD1. CDR1 MDHEN and CDR2 SYDVKM come from the germline V gene. The V and J ends lost 5 bases and 7 bases, in that order; junction bases with no gene match: 8. The CDR3 covers 15 residues.

The V call is TRBV7-6, the J call TRBJ2-1; no clear D gene. This CDR3 spans 12 amino acids. Germline V gene sequence: CDR1 SGHVS, CDR2 FNYEAQ. V was pared by 1 base and J by 7 bases, with 5 bases between. In DNA form, the CDR3 reads TGTGCCAGCAGCTTAGAATGGAATGAGCAGTTCTTC. This codes for CASSLEWNEQFF.

This clone was seen a handful of times. This sequence joins TRBV4-3 and TRBJ2-2; D is undetermined. CDR3 length: 12 amino acids. The V end lost 0 bases, the J end lost 9 bases, and 5 bases lay between the germline ends. Germline values: CDR1 LGHNA, CDR2 YSLEER. CDR3 region: CASSQEMRELFF. The CDR3 region has the DNA TGCGCCAGCAGCCAAGAGATGCGGGAGCTGTTTTTT.

The V gene is TRBV7-3, the J gene TRBJ2-1, with TRBD2 matching over 10 bases. CDR1 is SGHTA and CDR2 is FQGTGA in the germline V gene. Trimming cost V 5 bases and J 5 bases; bases outside gene matches: 15. The CDR3 contains 18 residues. CDR3 nucleotide sequence: TGTGCCAGCAGCCTGGCGCCTCTCGGGCTAGCGGGGGACAATGAGCAGTTCTTC. Its translation is CASSLAPLGLAGDNEQFF. The complete variable domain, with remaining parts taken from reference TRBV7-3 and TRBJ2-1, reads GAGVSQTPSNKVTEKGKYVELRCDPISGHTALYWYRQSLGQGPEFLIYFQGTGAADDSGLPNDRFFAVRPEGSVSTLKIQRTERGDSAVYLCASSLAPLGLAGDNEQFFGPGTRLTVL.

This clone was detected only once. The chain uses TRBV5-4 and TRBJ2-3; TRBD2 matches 7 bases. This CDR3 spans 16 amino acids. CDR1 and CDR2 from the germline V gene are SGHNT and YYREEE (reference sequence). V trimming: 4 bases; J trimming: 6 bases; junction bases outside the gene matches: 14. The CDR3 sequence: CASSPLGGLGTDTQYF. CDR3 DNA: TGTGCCAGCAGCCCTTTAGGAGGACTAGGAACGGATACGCAGTATTTT.

CDR3 amino acids: CASSLAFSLGGYTF. The CDR3 DNA reads TGCGCCAGCAGCTTGGCCTTTAGTTTAGGAGGCTACACCTTC. The rearrangement joins TRBV5-1 to TRBJ1-2; D not resolved. The CDR3 totals 14 residues. Between the trimmed V and J ends, which lost 0 bases and 8 bases, there was a span of 14 bases. CDR1 is SGHRS, CDR2 YFSETQ, per germline. Combining the CDR3 with reference TRBV5-1 and TRBJ1-2 gives the whole variable domain KAGVTQTPRYLIKTRGQQVTLSCSPISGHRSVSWYQQTPGQGLQFLFEYFSETQRNKGNFPGRFSGRQFSNSRSEMNVSTLELGDSALYLCASSLAFSLGGYTFGSGTRLTVV.

The rearrangement uses TRBV7-9 and TRBJ2-3; 7 bases agree with TRBD1. The CDR3 consists of 17 residues. Germline trimming cut 4 bases from V and 0 bases from J; bases unmatched to any gene: 10. Germline V gene sequence: CDR1 SEHNR, CDR2 FQNEAQ (reference sequence). The CDR3 DNA follows: TGTGCCAGCAGCTCGACCCCGGGACAGACTAGCACAGATACGCAGTATTTT. It translates to CASSSTPGQTSTDTQYF.